The source of this T cell receptor (beta chain) is a study of T-cell reconstitution after alpha-beta-depleted transplantation in children. The study, taken as a whole, reports: Day-60 TCRbeta diversity that was high in some patients was derived from surviving recipient T cells and thymic progenitors. Newly made T cells mostly supplied T-cell counts and diversity one year after transplant.

In germline, CDR1 is DFQATT, CDR2 SNEGSKA (reference sequence). This CDR3 comprises 11 residues. Unique molecular identifiers featured in how the TCRbeta library was prepared. TCRdb fed the PCR reads into MiXCR, producing one record per CDR3 protein. The sample comprises around 94,000 distinct CDR3 sequences, roughly 7.6% of which are singletons, and approximately 16% rests with the top ten. Ten or more counts support this clonotype. Its antigen is currently unknown. The sequence derives from a boy aged 2-15 years with acute lymphoblastic leukemia, due to receive a stem cell transplant. The rearrangement uses TRBV20-1 and TRBJ1-4; D gene ambiguous. Sequenced material: PBMCs, taken before TCRalphabeta/CD19-depleted stem cell transplant. DNA of the CDR3: TGCAGCCCTGTGAAGAATGAAAAACTGTTTTTT. It yields the protein CSPVKNEKLFF.